This TCR beta chain was observed in a study of shared T cell receptors in the human thymus. This clone was observed a single time. V lost 3 bases to trimming and J lost 2 bases, with 16 bases between them. The CDR3 consists of 15 residues. The V gene's germline CDR1 is GTSNPN and CDR2 SVGIG (reference sequence). Some clones are missing from TCRdb's copy, which holds only in-frame ones; the method was immunoSEQ multiplex PCR. This sample has hundreds of thousands of clones, with over 75% found just once. These data also featured in a second study, about human thymus T cells. That report notes: Resections were taken during corrective heart surgery, and the thymus tissue came from these. Among thymic and blood repertoires, usage of V and J genes appeared biased. Unrelated individuals had highly overlapping thymic repertoires, as reported in related research.

The TCR originated in a girl younger than two with a congenital heart defect. The material sequenced was thymocytes. V usage is TRBV30 and J usage is TRBJ1-2, with a possible D match to TRBD1 (5 bases). Here the CDR3 DNA reads TGTGCCTGGAGGGCGGCCGGGGGAGAGAACTATGGCTACACCTTC. Translation gives CAWRAAGGENYGYTF. The full variable domain, completed using reference TRBV30 and TRBJ1-2, is SQTIHQWPATLVQPVGSPLSLECTVEGTSNPNLYWYRQAAGRGLQLLFYSVGIGQISSEVPQNLSASRPQDRQFILSSKKLLLSDSGFYLCAWRAAGGENYGYTFGSGTRLTVV.